The 26 T cell receptor beta chains below all came from one sample that was sequenced in a study of blood T cell repertoires in COVID-19. Method: immunoSEQ multiplex PCR; TCRdb's copy keeps in-frame clones and lacks some. The sample yields 85,000 to 90,000 clones, more than 60% seen once. The source material was peripheral blood. The source is a man aged 65 to 85 with acute or convalescent COVID-19.

There are a few counts of this clone. The chain uses TRBV3-1 (or the pseudogene TRBV3-2) and TRBJ2-3; 8 nucleotides agree with TRBD2. In germline, CDR1 is LGHDT, CDR2 YNNKEL (reference sequence). The CDR3 sequence is 18 residues long. V trimming: 4 bases; J trimming: 1 base; junction bases outside the gene matches: 13. In DNA form, the CDR3 reads TGTGCCAGCAGCCCGCCCCGAGGGGCGGGGGGTGGCACAGATACGCAGTATTTT. Its translation: CASSPPRGAGGGTDTQYF.

This sequence joins TRBV6-5 and TRBJ1-3; D gene ambiguous. The CDR3 is 14 amino acids. V was shortened by 0 bases and J by 4 bases, with 7 bases between the two germline ends. Per the germline V gene, CDR1 is MNHEY and CDR2 is SVGAGI. CDR3 nucleotides: TGTGCCAGCAGTTACTCCTCCGAGGGAAACACCATATATTTT. It encodes CASSYSSEGNTIYF.

CDR3 nucleotides: TGCGCCAGCAGCTTGGCTGGGGCTAGCGGGGGGGCATCCCCAGATACGCAGTATTTT. It encodes CASSLAGASGGASPDTQYF. The chain uses TRBV5-1 and TRBJ2-3; 12 nucleotides match TRBD2. V lost 0 bases to trimming and J lost 4 bases; unmatched junction nucleotides: 12. Per germline, CDR1 SGHRS and CDR2 YFSETQ. The CDR3 loop spans 19 amino acids.

The gene calls are TRBV7-8 and TRBJ2-3, with 9 bases matching TRBD1. This CDR3 spans 14 amino acids. The J segment lost 2 bases and the V segment lost 7 bases, leaving 4 bases of the junction unmatched. CDR1 and CDR2 (germline): SGHVS, FQNEAQ. CDR3 in amino acids: CASTRTGVTDTQYF. Here the CDR3 DNA reads TGTGCCAGCACCAGGACAGGGGTCACAGATACGCAGTATTTT.

This chain connects TRBV10-3 to TRBJ1-5, with 9 bases that match TRBD1. Germline V gene sequence: CDR1 ENHRY, CDR2 SYGVKD. V lost 9 bases to trimming and J lost 9 bases; unmatched junction nucleotides: 9. This CDR3 is 13 amino acids long. The CDR3 spells CAIAPGQGVPQHF. In DNA, the CDR3 is TGTGCCATTGCTCCGGGACAGGGAGTGCCCCAGCATTTT.

This chain connects TRBV29-1 to TRBJ1-2; D is possibly TRBD1 (6 bases). The V gene lost 6 bases and the J gene lost 0 bases, with 17 bases spanning the gap. This CDR3 region has 15 residues. Germline V gives CDR1 SQVTM, CDR2 ANQGSEA. The CDR3 sequence is CSVTLSPGANYGYTF. The CDR3 region has the DNA TGCAGCGTGACGTTGTCCCCAGGGGCTAACTATGGCTACACCTTC. The full variable domain, rest sourced from reference TRBV29-1 and TRBJ1-2, is SAVISQKPSRDICQRGTSLTIQCQVDSQVTMMFWYRQQPGQSLTLIATANQGSEATYESGFVIDKFPISRPNLTFSTLTVSNMSPEDSSIYLCSVTLSPGANYGYTFGSGTRLTVV.

The chain links TRBV3-1 (or the pseudogene TRBV3-2) to TRBJ1-2; D unresolved. V was cut by 0 bases and J by 7 bases, with 9 bases left in between. The CDR3 is 13 residues long. CDR1 and CDR2 (germline): LGHDT, YNNKEL (reference sequence). CDR3 amino acids: CASSQDLTVGYTF. CDR3 sequence (DNA): TGTGCCAGCAGCCAAGATCTTACAGTTGGCTACACCTTC.

The genes are TRBV30 and TRBJ1-2, with D maybe TRBD1 (6 bases). The V and J ends lost 2 bases and 4 bases respectively, with 20 bases between them. Germline CDR1 and CDR2: GTSNPN and SVGIG (reference sequence). This CDR3 has 16 residues. CDR3 in amino acids: CAWSRGGGFLAYGYTF. The DNA for the CDR3 is TGTGCCTGGAGTAGGGGTGGGGGCTTCCTAGCCTATGGCTACACCTTC.

V gene TRBV5-4 combines with J gene TRBJ2-5; 10 bases are shared with TRBD1. There are 15 residues in the CDR3. The V gene end was trimmed by 3 bases and the J gene end by 3 bases; junction bases not matched to a gene: 5. Germline assignment: CDR1 SGHNT and CDR2 YYREEE (reference sequence). The DNA for the CDR3 is TGTGCCAGCAGCTCCAGGGGACAGGGGAAAGAGACCCAGTACTTC. It specifies CASSSRGQGKETQYF. Drawing the rest from reference TRBV5-4 and TRBJ2-5, the complete variable domain is ETGVTQSPTHLIKTRGQQVTLRCSSQSGHNTVSWYQQALGQGPQFIFQYYREEENGRGNFPPRFSGLQFPNYSSELNVNALELDDSALYLCASSSRGQGKETQYFGPGTRLLVL.

The chain carries TRBV19 and TRBJ1-2; 7 bases map to TRBD1. J lost 4 bases, V lost 6 bases, and 8 bases had no gene match. The CDR3 loop spans 14 amino acids. CDR1 is LNHDA and CDR2 is SQIVND in the germline V gene (reference sequence). Here the CDR3 reads CASRPGQSLYGYTF. DNA of the CDR3: TGTGCCAGTAGGCCGGGACAGTCCCTCTATGGCTACACCTTC.

This chain links TRBV5-4 with TRBJ1-2; unclear D gene. Germline CDR1 reads SGHNT; CDR2 reads YYREEE (reference sequence). The CDR3 loop spans 12 amino acids. Trimming removed 0 bases at V and 4 bases at J, with 4 bases between. CDR3 region: CASSLEAYGYTF. CDR3 coding DNA: TGTGCCAGCAGCTTGGAAGCCTATGGCTACACCTTC. The complete variable domain, with remaining parts taken from reference TRBV5-4 and TRBJ1-2, reads ETGVTQSPTHLIKTRGQQVTLRCSSQSGHNTVSWYQQALGQGPQFIFQYYREEENGRGNFPPRFSGLQFPNYSSELNVNALELDDSALYLCASSLEAYGYTFGSGTRLTVV.

V usage is TRBV2 and J usage is TRBJ2-3, with D maybe TRBD2 (6 bases). Germline CDR1 SNHLY, CDR2 FYNNEI. The CDR3 consists of 15 residues. V was trimmed by 2 bases and J by 2 bases, leaving 11 bases between them. The CDR3 protein is CASSEKGGDTDTQYF. CDR3 DNA: TGTGCCAGCAGTGAAAAGGGCGGGGACACAGATACGCAGTATTTT.

This clone was detected ten times or more. The V call is TRBV7-3, the J call TRBJ2-2; D remains unclear. The CDR3 extends over 14 amino acids. V lost 1 base, J lost 3 bases, and 6 bases lay in between. Germline V gene lookup returns CDR1 SGHTA and CDR2 FQGTGA. In DNA, the CDR3 is TGTGCCAGCAGCTTAAGCCCAGACACCGGGGAGCTGTTTTTT. Its translation: CASSLSPDTGELFF.

The rearrangement uses TRBV24-1 and TRBJ2-1; 8 bases are a match to TRBD1. This CDR3 has 15 amino acids. The germline CDR1 and CDR2 sequences are KGHDR and SFDVKD. The J segment lost 7 bases and the V segment lost 1 base, leaving 5 bases of the junction unmatched. The CDR3 DNA is TGTGCCACCAGTGATTTTCAGGGGGCGAAGAATGAGCAGTTCTTC. This gives the protein CATSDFQGAKNEQFF.

A single count supports this clone. The chain couples TRBV7-9 to TRBJ2-5; TRBD2 might be the D (5 bases). The CDR3 has 14 amino acids. V gave up 0 bases and J gave up 3 bases, with 8 bases separating them. Per germline, CDR1 SEHNR and CDR2 FQNEAQ (reference sequence). CDR3 nucleotides: TGTGCCAGCAGCTTAGCGAGGGTGGAAGAGACCCAGTACTTC. It specifies CASSLARVEETQYF.

V usage is TRBV10-2 and J usage is TRBJ2-7; D unclear. The CDR3 runs to 14 residues. Deletions cut 1 base from V and 3 bases from J, with 10 bases between. From germline, CDR1 is WSHSY and CDR2 SAAADI. Here the CDR3 DNA reads TGCGCCAGCAGTGAGTTTGCGGATGTCTACGAGCAGTACGTC. This translates into CASSEFADVYEQYV.

The chain combines TRBV6-6 with TRBJ1-5; the D is unclear. The CDR3 extends over 16 amino acids. Deletions cut 1 base from V and 2 bases from J, with 12 bases between. Germline V gene sequence: CDR1 MNHNY, CDR2 SVGAGI (reference sequence). In DNA, the CDR3 is TGTGCCAGCAGTTACTTTGTAGCACGGGGCAATCAGCCCCAGCATTTT. The encoded protein is CASSYFVARGNQPQHF.

The count of this clone is one. The chain joins TRBV6-5 to TRBJ2-7; 7 bases match TRBD2. The CDR3 runs 15 residues. Germline-derived CDR1 and CDR2 are MNHEY and SVGAGI. The V and J ends lost 6 bases and 2 bases, in that order; junction bases with no gene match: 10. CDR3 nucleotide sequence: TGTGCCAGCAGAGGGTTCTCGGGAGGAACCTACGAGCAGTACTTC. It specifies CASRGFSGGTYEQYF.

This clone has a single count. The J gene is TRBJ1-4, the V gene TRBV5-5; D possibly corresponds to TRBD1 (5 bases). Germline V lookup: CDR1 SGHKS, CDR2 YYEKEE (reference sequence). The CDR3 extends over 16 amino acids. V lost 0 bases to trimming and J lost 6 bases, with 15 bases between them. The CDR3 spells CASSLEGIGDYEKLFF. Here the CDR3 DNA reads TGTGCCAGCAGCTTGGAAGGGATTGGGGACTATGAAAAACTGTTTTTT.

The table lists this clone with a few counts. The chain recombines TRBV5-1 with TRBJ1-6; D gene uncertain. CDR3 length: 14 amino acids. Looked up from germline, CDR1 is SGHRS and CDR2 is YFSETQ. The ends were cut back, 0 bases at V and 8 bases at J, with 9 bases in the middle. The CDR3 nucleotides are TGCGCCAGCAGCTTGGTCGGGGAGGATTCACCCCTCCACTTT. Protein sequence: CASSLVGEDSPLHF.

V is TRBV18 and J is TRBJ2-3, with 11 bases that match TRBD2. CDR1 KGHSH and CDR2 LQKENI come from the germline V gene. The J segment lost 5 bases and the V segment lost 2 bases, leaving 6 bases of the junction unmatched. The CDR3 consists of 16 residues. The CDR3 coding sequence is TGTGCCAGCTCACCAAGTAGCGGGGGGGCCAAAGATACGCAGTATTTT. This gives the protein CASSPSSGGAKDTQYF. The whole variable domain, remainder taken from reference TRBV18 and TRBJ2-3, is NAGVMQNPRHLVRRRGQEARLRCSPMKGHSHVYWYRQLPEEGLKFMVYLQKENIIDESGMPKERFSAEFPKEGPSILRIQQVVRGDSAAYFCASSPSSGGAKDTQYFGPGTRLTVL.

This clone appeared a single time. The rearrangement joins TRBV6-1 to TRBJ1-6; TRBD1 matches at 9 bases. Germline V gene sequence: CDR1 MNHNS, CDR2 SASEGT. V dropped 3 bases and J dropped 5; count of bases not matched to a gene: 8. The CDR3 has 17 residues. CDR3 coding DNA: TGTGCCAGCAGTGAGAGGGGACAGGGCAGGGATAATTCACCCCTCCACTTT. Its translation is CASSERGQGRDNSPLHF.

The chain recombines TRBV28 with TRBJ2-4, with a weak D call TRBD1 (5 bases). Trimming took 6 bases from V and 1 from J, leaving 13 bases between them. Germline assignment: CDR1 MDHEN and CDR2 SYDVKM. This CDR3 comprises 15 residues. This CDR3 is CASSAVGAAKNIQYF. DNA for the CDR3: TGTGCCAGCAGCGCTGTAGGGGCGGCCAAAAACATTCAGTACTTC. The entire variable domain, with the rest obtained from reference TRBV28 and TRBJ2-4, is as follows: DVKVTQSSRYLVKRTGEKVFLECVQDMDHENMFWYRQDPGLGLRLIYFSYDVKMKEKGDIPEGYSVSREKKERFSLILESASTNQTSMYLCASSAVGAAKNIQYFGAGTRLSVL.

The V call is TRBV6-6, the J call TRBJ2-1; D possibly corresponds to TRBD2 (5 bases). Germline lookup yields CDR1 MNHNY and CDR2 SVGAGI (reference sequence). V was clipped by 2 bases and J by 7 bases, with 12 bases between them. The CDR3 sequence is 14 residues long. The CDR3 spells CASSYVGSGNEQFF. CDR3 DNA: TGTGCCAGCAGTTACGTGGGATCGGGGAATGAGCAGTTCTTC.

The V call is TRBV12-3 or TRBV12-4, the J call TRBJ1-2, with TRBD1 as a possible D gene (6 bases). This CDR3 is built from 11 residues. V lost 4 bases and J lost 8, with 8 bases in between. CDR3 nucleotide sequence: TGTGCCAGCAGTTCAGGGGACGGCTACACCTTC. Amino acid sequence: CASSSGDGYTF.

This clone was seen only a few times. The chain has TRBV7-2 and TRBJ1-5, with D possibly matching TRBD1 (6 bases). Trimming stripped 5 bases from V and 4 bases from J, with 12 bases between. Germline CDR1 is SGHTA and CDR2 is FQGNSA. CDR3 length: 14 amino acids. The DNA of the CDR3 is TGTGCCAGCAGCAAGGACAGTATAAATCAGCCCCAGCATTTT. It translates to CASSKDSINQPQHF.